The entry below gives a single T cell receptor beta chain sequence along with its context. Its antigen is still unknown. The record originates from a study of T cells in tumors after PD-1 blockade. Study overall: Prior checkpoint blockade, systemic immunosuppressant use, or anti-cancer therapy within 4 weeks excluded patients. A subset received ongoing vismodegib 150 mg daily alongside anti-PD-1 therapy. Study-level findings and limits: About 41% of tumor TCR clonotypes were also found in blood.

Some clones are missing from TCRdb's copy, which holds only in-frame ones; the method was immunoSEQ multiplex PCR. The table records 45,000 to 60,000 clones, more than 65% of them present only once. Germline CDR1 and CDR2: MNHEY and SMNVEV (reference sequence). This CDR3 region has 16 residues. J was trimmed by 6 bases and V by 2 bases; bases with no gene match: 7. This clonotype was sampled from a human donor with advanced basal cell or squamous cell carcinoma (not recorded which). The sequences come from PBMCs, collected before anti-PD-1 therapy. This chain uses TRBV27 with TRBJ2-1, with TRBD1 matching 10 bases. The CDR3 coding sequence is TGTGCCAGCAGTTTACGACAGGGGGCTTGGGTCAATGAGCAGTTCTTC. Translated, it gives CASSLRQGAWVNEQFF.